The 23 T cell receptor beta chains given below trace back to one sample, sequenced in a study of blood T cells in healthy people across ages. The authors ran a second PCR of roughly 7 to 11 cycles using a sample-barcoded 5' primer and a J-beta primer mix. From the 5' RACE reads, TCRdb called clonotypes with MiXCR, one entry per CDR3 protein. This sample has fewer than 1,000,000 distinct CDR3 sequences, with 46% found just once. What was sequenced was blood. The receptors were gathered from a man of 80 years or more in good health.

This sequence joins TRBV10-3 and TRBJ2-5; 7 nucleotides match TRBD1. The germline CDR1 and CDR2 sequences are ENHRY and SYGVKD. V lost 6 bases and J lost 11; bases outside the gene matches: 18. The CDR3 spans 15 residues. CDR3 residues: CAIRGDSESYNEQYF. CDR3 sequence (DNA): TGTGCCATCAGAGGGGACAGCGAATCCTACAATGAGCAGTACTTC.

This sequence joins TRBV2 and TRBJ1-5; no clear D. CDR1 is SNHLY, CDR2 FYNNEI, per germline. Deletions cut 5 bases from V and 4 bases from J, with 15 bases between. The CDR3 covers 15 residues. The CDR3 spells CASSSEPVLNQPQHF. In nucleotides, the CDR3 is TGTGCCAGCAGTTCAGAACCGGTCTTAAATCAGCCCCAGCATTTT. The full variable domain, in which reference TRBV2 and TRBJ1-5 provide the parts outside the CDR3, is EPEVTQTPSHQVTQMGQEVILRCVPISNHLYFYWYRQILGQKVEFLVSFYNNEISEKSEIFDDQFSVERPDGSNFTLKIRSTKLEDSAMYFCASSSEPVLNQPQHFGDGTRLSIL.

This clonotype has at least ten counts. The V gene is TRBV2, the J gene TRBJ2-5, with a tentative D call TRBD1 (5 bases). Germline loops: CDR1 SNHLY, CDR2 FYNNEI. The V end was cut by 3 bases, the J end by 2 bases, with 7 bases between. This CDR3 region has 13 residues. The CDR3 sequence: CASSDRVQETQYF. The CDR3 nucleotides read TGTGCCAGCAGTGACAGGGTTCAAGAGACCCAGTACTTC.

This clonotype came up a few times. The rearrangement uses TRBV6-1 and TRBJ1-1; TRBD1 agrees at 7 bases. Germline V gives CDR1 MNHNS, CDR2 SASEGT. Unmatched junction bases numbered 8, after V lost 4 bases and J lost 6 bases. The CDR3 loop spans 14 amino acids. The CDR3 reads CASSGQGGPAEAFF. CDR3 sequence (DNA): TGTGCCAGCAGTGGACAGGGAGGTCCCGCTGAAGCTTTCTTT.

The chain links TRBV20-1 to TRBJ2-4; 11 positions match TRBD2. The germline CDR1 and CDR2 sequences are DFQATT and SNEGSKA (reference sequence). This CDR3 region has 15 residues. Unmatched junction bases numbered 5, after V lost 7 bases and J lost 0 bases. CDR3: CSGLAGGVAKNIQYF. DNA for the CDR3: TGCAGTGGGTTAGCGGGGGGGGTAGCCAAAAACATTCAGTACTTC.

Turning to this clonotype: With a much larger clone just one base away, this may be a read error. J is TRBJ2-1 and V is TRBV28; no reliable D call. Germline CDR1 reads MDHEN; CDR2 reads SYDVKM. The CDR3 runs 17 residues. V was cut by 2 bases and J by 13 bases, with 27 bases left in between. The CDR3 protein is CASSLDPTGQLAETQFF. For the CDR3, the DNA is TGTGCCAGCAGTTTAGACCCGACCGGCCAGCTGGCAGAGACCCAGTTCTTC.

This rearrangement joins TRBV20-1 to TRBJ1-5; no definite D call. Germline CDR1 reads DFQATT; CDR2 reads SNEGSKA (reference sequence). The CDR3 runs to 15 residues. V shed 0 bases and J shed 2 bases, with 11 bases lying between them. The CDR3 region has the DNA TGCAGTGCTAGAGATAGGCGGACTGGCAATCAGCCCCAGCATTTT. This codes for CSARDRRTGNQPQHF.

The chain couples TRBV20-1 to TRBJ2-3, with D uncertain. CDR3 size: 11 residues. Germline loops: CDR1 DFQATT, CDR2 SNEGSKA (reference sequence). V was pared by 5 bases and J by 6 bases, with 9 bases between. The CDR3 region has the DNA TGCAGTGCTGCGCCCTTGGATACGCAGTATTTT. This encodes CSAAPLDTQYF.

This clonotype has just a few counts. The CDR3 DNA reads as TGCAGTGCTAGATACCACTCCTCCTACAATGAGCAGTTCTTC. Translating it yields CSARYHSSYNEQFF. The chain combines TRBV20-1 with TRBJ2-1; D gene ambiguous. The length of the CDR3 is 14 residues. Germline CDR1 DFQATT, CDR2 SNEGSKA (reference sequence). Trimming took 2 bases from V and 0 from J, leaving 8 bases between them.

This chain links TRBV30 with TRBJ1-5; the D is unclear. CDR1 and CDR2 (germline): GTSNPN, SVGIG (reference sequence). The CDR3 contains 15 residues. Trimming left V 5 bases short and J 0 bases short, with 14 bases between. CDR3 in amino acids: CAWGSYGYSNQPQHF. For the CDR3, the DNA is TGTGCCTGGGGTTCTTACGGATATAGCAATCAGCCCCAGCATTTT.

This clonotype showed up just a few times. The V gene is TRBV18, the J gene TRBJ1-1, with 7 bases lining up with TRBD1. Germline CDR1 and CDR2: KGHSH and LQKENI. V shed 1 base, J shed 2 bases, and the junction held 4 bases outside the gene matches. The CDR3 contains 15 residues. The CDR3 DNA is TGTGCCAGCTCACCACGGGGACAGCCCAACACTGAAGCTTTCTTT. Its protein is CASSPRGQPNTEAFF.

About this clonotype: One end of the junction fails to match germline, which may point to a read error. The chain has TRBV10-3 and TRBJ2-7; no reliable D call. Germline CDR1 reads ENHRY; CDR2 reads SYGVKD. This CDR3 has 13 amino acids. The CDR3 sequence is CASSDSTRYEQYF. DNA for the CDR3: TGTGCCAGCAGTGATTCTACACGATACGAGCAGTACTTC.

The chain combines TRBV2 with TRBJ2-2; 7 bases line up with TRBD1. Germline V CDR1 and CDR2: SNHLY, FYNNEI. CDR3 length: 15 residues. Losses at the gene ends were 6 bases for V and 5 bases for J; bases not matched to a gene: 9. CDR3 residues: CASRSRTGGTGELFF. CDR3 nucleotides: TGTGCCAGCAGGTCCCGGACAGGAGGTACCGGGGAGCTGTTTTTT.

V gene TRBV28 combines with J gene TRBJ2-1; perhaps TRBD1 as D (6 bases). Germline assignment: CDR1 MDHEN and CDR2 SYDVKM. V was shortened by 5 bases and J by 13 bases, with 21 bases between the two germline ends. The CDR3 length is 14 residues. CDR3 residues: CASSPRDIAETQFF. The CDR3 DNA is TGTGCCAGCAGTCCTCGGGACATCGCAGAGACCCAGTTCTTC.

This clonotype was detected only a few times. This rearrangement joins TRBV6-2 or TRBV6-3 to TRBJ2-7; the D is unclear. CDR1 is MNHEY, CDR2 SVGEGT, per germline. The CDR3 contains 13 residues. Deletions cut 6 bases from V and 4 bases from J, with 13 bases between. The CDR3 DNA follows: TGTGCCAGCAGATTTGAGGAGAATTACGAGCAGTACTTC. It encodes CASRFEENYEQYF.

The rearrangement uses TRBV2 and TRBJ2-2, with a possible D match to TRBD2 (5 bases). There are 13 residues in the CDR3. Trimming stripped 7 bases from V and 5 bases from J, with 11 bases between. CDR1 is SNHLY, CDR2 FYNNEI, per germline. CDR3 bases: TGTGCCAGCACTCGGACTGTTACCGGGGAGCTGTTTTTT. It codes for CASTRTVTGELFF.

This chain joins TRBV6-5 and TRBJ2-7; 8 nucleotides align to TRBD1. Germline CDR1 MNHEY, CDR2 SVGAGI. Unmatched junction bases numbered 6, after V lost 0 bases and J lost 2 bases. The CDR3 covers 16 residues. The CDR3 coding sequence is TGTGCCAGCAGTTACTCGCCGGACAGGGCCGCCTACGAGCAGTACTTC. Amino acids: CASSYSPDRAAYEQYF.

This sequence joins TRBV2 and TRBJ1-4, with D perhaps matching TRBD1 (5 bases). The germline V and J ends were trimmed by 5 bases and 7 bases, with 14 bases remaining between them. Germline-derived CDR1 and CDR2 are SNHLY and FYNNEI. The CDR3 contains 14 residues. The CDR3 nucleotides read TGTGCCAGCAGTCTTGGGACCGACGGTGAAAAACTGTTTTTT. As protein: CASSLGTDGEKLFF.

As to this clonotype: At one end, the junction sequence differs from germline, possibly due to a read error. The V call is TRBV6-2 or TRBV6-3, the J call TRBJ2-3, with D tentatively TRBD2 (6 bases). Germline values: CDR1 MNHEY, CDR2 SVGEGT. This CDR3 region has 14 residues. In nucleotides, the CDR3 is TGTGCCAGCAGTAACTCGGGAGTACCAGATACGCAGTATTTT. Its translation: CASSNSGVPDTQYF.

The rearrangement links TRBV20-1 to TRBJ2-1; D ambiguous. Trimming took 3 bases from V and 2 from J, leaving 8 bases between them. This CDR3 has 13 amino acids. Germline CDR1 is DFQATT and CDR2 is SNEGSKA (reference sequence). CDR3 sequence: CSASPAPYNEQFF. The CDR3 DNA follows: TGCAGTGCTAGTCCGGCCCCCTACAATGAGCAGTTCTTC.

This clonotype was found a few times. The V gene is TRBV18, the J gene TRBJ2-5; 8 bases line up with TRBD2. The V and J ends lost 4 bases and 5 bases, in that order; junction bases with no gene match: 6. The CDR3 spans 14 residues. Germline V gene lookup returns CDR1 KGHSH and CDR2 LQKENI. CDR3 region: CASSRAGVRETQYF. In nucleotides, the CDR3 is TGTGCCAGCTCACGAGCGGGAGTAAGGGAGACCCAGTACTTC.

A few counts support this clonotype. The chain recombines TRBV20-1 with TRBJ2-1, with 7 nucleotides matching TRBD2. With 1 base clipped from V and 2 bases from J, the junction kept 2 bases outside the gene matches. There are 14 residues in the CDR3. Germline-derived CDR1 and CDR2 are DFQATT and SNEGSKA (reference sequence). The CDR3 reads CSARALAAYNEQFF. The CDR3 DNA reads TGCAGTGCTAGAGCGCTAGCGGCCTACAATGAGCAGTTCTTC.

The rearrangement joins TRBV3-1 to TRBJ1-2; D may be TRBD1 (6 bases). The CDR3 runs 14 residues. The V gene lost 0 bases and the J gene lost 5 bases, with 10 bases spanning the gap. The germline V gene has CDR1 LGHDT and CDR2 YNNKEL (reference sequence). The CDR3 is CASSQDQGTYGYTF. The CDR3 region has the DNA TGTGCCAGCAGCCAAGATCAGGGGACTTATGGCTACACCTTC.